This T cell receptor beta chain appears in the sequencing data of a study of shared clonotypes between healthy human individuals. V was pared by 5 bases and J by 7 bases, with 20 bases between. The germline CDR1 and CDR2 sequences are LNHDA and SQIVND (reference sequence). The CDR3 contains 16 residues. Produced via immunoSEQ multiplex PCR; TCRdb's table is partial and in-frame only. The sample contains roughly 2.5 million clones, approximately 90% of which appear only once. Splitting of CD4+ cells produced CD45RA+ naive and CD45RA-negative memory subsets. The sample holds a few counts of this clone. The receptor comes from a man younger than 35 in good health. The sample was naive CD4+ T cells sorted from blood. Subset here: CD45RA+ positively selected. The chain recombines TRBV19 with TRBJ2-2; D is perhaps TRBD1 (5 bases). CDR3 loop: CASSLSRAGLGGELFF. The CDR3 DNA reads as TGTGCCAGTAGTCTCTCCAGGGCAGGGTTAGGCGGGGAGCTGTTTTTT.